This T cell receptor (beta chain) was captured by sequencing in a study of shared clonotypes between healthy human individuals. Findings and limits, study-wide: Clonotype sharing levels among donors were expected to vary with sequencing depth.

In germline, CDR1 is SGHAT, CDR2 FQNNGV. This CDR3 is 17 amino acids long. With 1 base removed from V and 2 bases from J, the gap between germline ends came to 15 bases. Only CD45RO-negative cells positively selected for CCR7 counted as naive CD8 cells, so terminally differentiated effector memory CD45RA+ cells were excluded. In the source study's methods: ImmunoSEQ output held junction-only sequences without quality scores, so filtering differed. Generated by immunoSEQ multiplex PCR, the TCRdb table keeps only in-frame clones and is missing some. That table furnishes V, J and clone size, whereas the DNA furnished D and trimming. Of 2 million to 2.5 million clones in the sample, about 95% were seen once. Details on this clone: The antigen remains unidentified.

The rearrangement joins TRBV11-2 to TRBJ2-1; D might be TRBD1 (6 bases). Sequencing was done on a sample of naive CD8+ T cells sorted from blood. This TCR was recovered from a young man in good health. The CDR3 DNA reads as TGTGCCAGCAGCTTAGGTTGGGCCAGGGGAACCTACAATGAGCAGTTCTTC. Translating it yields CASSLGWARGTYNEQFF.